The 8 T cell receptor beta chains below were found in one sample sequenced in a study of STAT5B mutations in CD4+ large granular lymphocyte leukemia. The data were produced by immunoSEQ multiplex PCR, yet TCRdb's version contains in-frame clones alone and is incomplete. This table holds over 35,000 clones, approximately 84% found once. Sequencing was carried out using CD4+ T cells from blood buffy coats. Receptor source: a human donor in good health.

The chain recombines TRBV5-1 with TRBJ2-1; D unclear. CDR3 length equals 14 residues. CDR1 is SGHRS, CDR2 YFSETQ, per germline. V lost 0 bases and J 4 bases, leaving 8 bases between the germline ends. The CDR3 reads CASSLVGSYNEQFF. CDR3 coding DNA: TGCGCCAGCAGCTTGGTGGGTTCGTACAATGAGCAGTTCTTC.

CDR3 nucleotide sequence: TGCGCCAGCAGCCAACTACGCAGGGGGGGGACTAGCGGTTCTCGCTCCTACGAGCAGTACTTC. Translating gives CASSQLRRGGTSGSRSYEQYF. J is TRBJ2-7 and V is TRBV4-3; 11 bases align to TRBD2. The CDR3 consists of 21 residues. The V segment lost 2 bases and the J segment 0 bases; nucleotides outside the gene matches: 18. Per germline, CDR1 LGHNA and CDR2 YSLEER.

The chain recombines TRBV7-3 with TRBJ2-3; D might be TRBD2 (6 bases). Germline CDR1 and CDR2: SGHTA and FQGTGA. V lost 0 bases to trimming and J lost 5 bases, with 6 bases between them. The CDR3 loop spans 13 amino acids. The CDR3 protein is CASSLTGGDTQYF. The DNA for the CDR3 is TGTGCCAGCAGCTTAACGGGGGGAGATACGCAGTATTTT.

The chain has TRBV30 and TRBJ2-7; D unclear. The germline V gene encodes CDR1 GTSNPN and CDR2 SVGIG (reference sequence). V lost 0 bases and J lost 2, with 8 bases in between. This CDR3 region has 13 residues. CDR3 coding DNA: TGTGCCTGGAGTGTTTCGGTCACCTACGAGCAGTACTTC. Its protein is CAWSVSVTYEQYF.

The V call is TRBV5-1, the J call TRBJ1-4, with D possibly TRBD1 on 6 matching bases. The CDR3 is 15 amino acids. Germline CDR1 reads SGHRS; CDR2 reads YFSETQ. V gave up 4 bases and J gave up 3 bases, with 13 bases separating them. Written as DNA, the CDR3 is TGCGCCAGCAGCGAATTACAGGGTTCTAATGAAAAACTGTTTTTT. Translation: CASSELQGSNEKLFF.

The rearrangement joins TRBV7-2 to TRBJ1-5, with a tentative D call TRBD1 (5 bases). CDR1 is SGHTA and CDR2 is FQGNSA in the germline V gene. Between the trimmed V and J ends, which lost 1 base and 5 bases, there was a span of 9 bases. The length of the CDR3 is 14 residues. For the CDR3, the DNA is TGTGCCAGCAGCTTAGTTTCGGGGGATCAGCCCCAGCATTTT. Protein: CASSLVSGDQPQHF.

The chain employs TRBV29-1 and TRBJ2-3; D possibly corresponds to TRBD2 (5 bases). From germline, CDR1 is SQVTM and CDR2 ANQGSEA. The length of the CDR3 is 13 residues. Trimming stripped 6 bases from V and 3 bases from J, with 13 bases between. The DNA of the CDR3 is TGCAGCGTCTCAACGGGGAAGACAGATACGCAGTATTTT. Translating it yields CSVSTGKTDTQYF.

The J gene is TRBJ1-2, the V gene TRBV5-1; D gene uncertain. The CDR3 length is 17 residues. In germline, CDR1 is SGHRS, CDR2 YFSETQ. Trimming shortened V by 0 bases and J by 1 base, and 16 bases separated the two germline ends. CDR3 sequence reads: CASSLAVGVVGNYGYTF. The CDR3 DNA sequence: TGCGCCAGCAGCTTGGCCGTTGGGGTTGTGGGTAACTATGGCTACACCTTC. Drawing the rest from reference TRBV5-1 and TRBJ1-2, the complete variable domain is KAGVTQTPRYLIKTRGQQVTLSCSPISGHRSVSWYQQTPGQGLQFLFEYFSETQRNKGNFPGRFSGRQFSNSRSEMNVSTLELGDSALYLCASSLAVGVVGNYGYTFGSGTRLTVV.